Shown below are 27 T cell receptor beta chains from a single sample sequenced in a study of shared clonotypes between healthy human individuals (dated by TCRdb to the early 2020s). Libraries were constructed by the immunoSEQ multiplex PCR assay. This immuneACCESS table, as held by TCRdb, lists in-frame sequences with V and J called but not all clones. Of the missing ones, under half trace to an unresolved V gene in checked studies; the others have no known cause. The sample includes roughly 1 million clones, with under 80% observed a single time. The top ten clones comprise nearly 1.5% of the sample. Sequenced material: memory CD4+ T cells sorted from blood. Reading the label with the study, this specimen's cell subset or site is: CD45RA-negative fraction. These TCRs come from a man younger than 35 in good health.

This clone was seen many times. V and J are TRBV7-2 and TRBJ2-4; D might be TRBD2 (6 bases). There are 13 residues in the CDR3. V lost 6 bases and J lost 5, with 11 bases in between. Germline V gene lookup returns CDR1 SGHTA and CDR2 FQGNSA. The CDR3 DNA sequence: TGTGCCAGCAGAAGGAGGGGAGAAAACATTCAGTACTTC. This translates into CASRRRGENIQYF.

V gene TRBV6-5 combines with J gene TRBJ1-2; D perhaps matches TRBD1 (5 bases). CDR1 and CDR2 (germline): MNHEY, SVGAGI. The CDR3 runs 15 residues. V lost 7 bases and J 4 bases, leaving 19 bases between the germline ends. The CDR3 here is CASKLQEPATYGYTF. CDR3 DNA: TGTGCCAGCAAGCTACAGGAACCGGCTACCTATGGCTACACCTTC.

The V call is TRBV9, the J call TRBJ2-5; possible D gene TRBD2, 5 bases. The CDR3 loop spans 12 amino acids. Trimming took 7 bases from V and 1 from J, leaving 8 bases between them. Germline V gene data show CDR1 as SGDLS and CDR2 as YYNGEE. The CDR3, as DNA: TGTGCCAGCTCCGGGGTCCAAGAGACCCAGTACTTC. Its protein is CASSGVQETQYF.

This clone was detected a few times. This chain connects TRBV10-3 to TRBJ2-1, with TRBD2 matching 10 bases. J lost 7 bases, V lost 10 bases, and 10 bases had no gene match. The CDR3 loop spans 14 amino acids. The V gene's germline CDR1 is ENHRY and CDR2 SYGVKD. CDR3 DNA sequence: TGTGCCACATGGAGCGGGGGGGTTGAAAATGAGCAGTTCTTC. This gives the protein CATWSGGVENEQFF.

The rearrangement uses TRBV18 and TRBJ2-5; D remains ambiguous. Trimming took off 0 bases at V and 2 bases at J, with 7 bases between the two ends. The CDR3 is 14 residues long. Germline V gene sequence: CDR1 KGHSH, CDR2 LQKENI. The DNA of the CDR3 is TGTGCCAGCTCACCACCGGTGTCACAAGAGACCCAGTACTTC. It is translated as CASSPPVSQETQYF. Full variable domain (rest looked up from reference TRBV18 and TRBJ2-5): NAGVMQNPRHLVRRRGQEARLRCSPMKGHSHVYWYRQLPEEGLKFMVYLQKENIIDESGMPKERFSAEFPKEGPSILRIQQVVRGDSAAYFCASSPPVSQETQYFGPGTRLLVL.

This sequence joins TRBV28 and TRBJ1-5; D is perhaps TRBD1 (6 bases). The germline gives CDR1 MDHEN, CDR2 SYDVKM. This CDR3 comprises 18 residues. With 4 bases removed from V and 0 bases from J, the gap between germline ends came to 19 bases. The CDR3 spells CASSSITQGLYSNQPQHF. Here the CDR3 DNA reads TGTGCCAGCAGTTCCATCACACAGGGCCTATATAGCAATCAGCCCCAGCATTTT.

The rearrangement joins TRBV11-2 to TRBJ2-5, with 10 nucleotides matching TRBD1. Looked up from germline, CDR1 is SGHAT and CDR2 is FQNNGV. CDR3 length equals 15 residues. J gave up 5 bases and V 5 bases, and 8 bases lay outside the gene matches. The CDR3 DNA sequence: TGTGCCAGCAGCCTTTTAGGGACAGGGGAGGAGACCCAGTACTTC. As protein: CASSLLGTGEETQYF.

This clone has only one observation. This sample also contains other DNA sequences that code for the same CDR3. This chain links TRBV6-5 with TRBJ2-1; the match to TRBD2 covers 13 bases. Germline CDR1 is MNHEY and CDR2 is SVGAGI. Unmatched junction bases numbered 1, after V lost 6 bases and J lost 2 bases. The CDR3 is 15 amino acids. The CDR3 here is CASRLAGGPYNEQFF. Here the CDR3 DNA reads TGTGCCAGCAGACTAGCGGGAGGGCCCTACAATGAGCAGTTCTTC.

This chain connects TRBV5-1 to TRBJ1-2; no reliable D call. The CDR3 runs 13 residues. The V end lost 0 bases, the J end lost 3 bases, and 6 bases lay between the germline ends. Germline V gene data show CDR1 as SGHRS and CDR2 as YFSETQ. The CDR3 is CASSLETDYGYTF. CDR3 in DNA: TGCGCCAGCAGCTTGGAGACGGACTATGGCTACACCTTC.

CDR3 nucleotides: TGTGCCTGCACGACAGGAAACTCCTACGAGCAGTACTTC. This encodes CACTTGNSYEQYF. This rearrangement joins TRBV30 to TRBJ2-7; D may be TRBD1 (6 bases). Trimming took off 6 bases at V and 0 bases at J, with 12 bases between the two ends. This CDR3 is 13 amino acids long. Germline loops: CDR1 GTSNPN, CDR2 SVGIG (reference sequence).

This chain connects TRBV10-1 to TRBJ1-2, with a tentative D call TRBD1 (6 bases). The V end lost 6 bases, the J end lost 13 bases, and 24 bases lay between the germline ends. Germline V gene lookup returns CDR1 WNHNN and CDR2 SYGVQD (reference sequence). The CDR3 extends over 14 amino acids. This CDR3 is CASRDSQFLKKCTF. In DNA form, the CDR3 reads TGCGCCAGCAGGGACAGCCAGTTTTTGAAAAAGTGCACCTTC.

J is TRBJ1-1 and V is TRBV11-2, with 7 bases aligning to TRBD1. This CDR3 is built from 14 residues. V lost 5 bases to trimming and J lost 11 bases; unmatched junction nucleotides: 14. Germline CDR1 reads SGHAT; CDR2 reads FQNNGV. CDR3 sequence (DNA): TGTGCCAGCAGCCGAGACAGGGTGACTTCGCAGGCTTTCTTT. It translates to CASSRDRVTSQAFF.

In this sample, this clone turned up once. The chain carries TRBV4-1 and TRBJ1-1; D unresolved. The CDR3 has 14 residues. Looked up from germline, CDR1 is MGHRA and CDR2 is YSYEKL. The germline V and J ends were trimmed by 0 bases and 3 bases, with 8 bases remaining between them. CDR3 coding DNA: TGCGCCAGCAGCCAAGATCCGTCGTACACTGAAGCTTTCTTT. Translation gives CASSQDPSYTEAFF.

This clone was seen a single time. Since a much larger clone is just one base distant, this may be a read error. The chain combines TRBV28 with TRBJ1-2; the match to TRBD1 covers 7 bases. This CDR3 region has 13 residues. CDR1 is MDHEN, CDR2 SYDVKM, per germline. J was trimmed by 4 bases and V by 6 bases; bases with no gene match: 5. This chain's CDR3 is CASSSDRPYGYTF. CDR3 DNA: TGTGCCAGCAGCTCGGACAGGCCCTATGGCTACACCTTC.

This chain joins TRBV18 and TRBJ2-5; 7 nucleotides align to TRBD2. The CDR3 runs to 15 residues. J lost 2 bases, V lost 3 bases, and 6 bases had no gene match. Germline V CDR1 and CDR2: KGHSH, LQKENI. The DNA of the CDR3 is TGTGCCAGCTCACCTATGGCTAGCGGACAAGAGACCCAGTACTTC. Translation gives CASSPMASGQETQYF.

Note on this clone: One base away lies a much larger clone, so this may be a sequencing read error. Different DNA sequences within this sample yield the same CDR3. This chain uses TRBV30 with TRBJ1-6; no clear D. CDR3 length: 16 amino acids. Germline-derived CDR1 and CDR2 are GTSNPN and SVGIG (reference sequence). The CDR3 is CAWNAELRAYNSPLHF. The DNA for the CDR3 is TGCGCCTGGAACGCCGAATTAAGGGCCTATAATTCACCCCTCCACTTT.

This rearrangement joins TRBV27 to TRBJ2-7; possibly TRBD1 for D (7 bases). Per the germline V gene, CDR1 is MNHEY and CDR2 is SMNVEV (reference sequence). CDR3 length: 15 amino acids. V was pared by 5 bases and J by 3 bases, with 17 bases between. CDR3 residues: CASSHIAGGRYEQYF. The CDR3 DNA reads TGTGCCAGCAGTCATATTGCAGGGGGGCGCTACGAGCAGTACTTC.

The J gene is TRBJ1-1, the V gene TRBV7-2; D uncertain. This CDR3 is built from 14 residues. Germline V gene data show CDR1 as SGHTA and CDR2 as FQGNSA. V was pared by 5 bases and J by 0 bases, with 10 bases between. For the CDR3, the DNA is TGTGCCAGCAGCCTAGTTGAGATGAACACTGAAGCTTTCTTT. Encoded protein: CASSLVEMNTEAFF. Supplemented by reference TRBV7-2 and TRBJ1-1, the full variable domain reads GAGVSQSPSNKVTEKGKDVELRCDPISGHTALYWYRQSLGQGLEFLIYFQGNSAPDKSGLPSDRFSAERTGGSVSTLTIQRTQQEDSAVYLCASSLVEMNTEAFFGQGTRLTVV.

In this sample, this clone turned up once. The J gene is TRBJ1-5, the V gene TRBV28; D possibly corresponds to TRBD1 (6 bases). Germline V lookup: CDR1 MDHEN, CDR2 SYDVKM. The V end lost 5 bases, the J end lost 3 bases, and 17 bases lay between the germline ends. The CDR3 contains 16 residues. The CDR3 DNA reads TGTGCCAGCAGTGGAAGGACAGCGTTGGTCAATCAGCCCCAGCATTTT. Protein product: CASSGRTALVNQPQHF.

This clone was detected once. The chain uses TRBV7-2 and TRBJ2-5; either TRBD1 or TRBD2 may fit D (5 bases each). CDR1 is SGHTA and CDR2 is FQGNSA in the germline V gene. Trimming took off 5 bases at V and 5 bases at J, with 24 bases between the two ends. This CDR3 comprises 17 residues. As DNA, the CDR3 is TGTGCCAGCAGCCGAATGAACCGGGACCCGAGGCGCGAGACCCAGTACTTC. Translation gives CASSRMNRDPRRETQYF.

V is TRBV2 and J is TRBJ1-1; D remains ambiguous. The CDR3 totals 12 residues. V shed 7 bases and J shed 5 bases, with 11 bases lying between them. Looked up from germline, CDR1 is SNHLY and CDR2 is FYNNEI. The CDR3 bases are TGTGCCAGCACCATGATAGGGACTGAAGCTTTCTTT. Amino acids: CASTMIGTEAFF. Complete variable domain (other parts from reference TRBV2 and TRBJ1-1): EPEVTQTPSHQVTQMGQEVILRCVPISNHLYFYWYRQILGQKVEFLVSFYNNEISEKSEIFDDQFSVERPDGSNFTLKIRSTKLEDSAMYFCASTMIGTEAFFGQGTRLTVV.

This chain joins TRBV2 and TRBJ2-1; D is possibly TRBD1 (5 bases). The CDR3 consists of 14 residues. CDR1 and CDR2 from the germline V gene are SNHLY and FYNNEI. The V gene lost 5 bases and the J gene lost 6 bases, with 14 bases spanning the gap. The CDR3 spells CASSSQGSVNEQFF. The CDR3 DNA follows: TGTGCCAGCAGTAGTCAGGGTTCGGTCAATGAGCAGTTCTTC. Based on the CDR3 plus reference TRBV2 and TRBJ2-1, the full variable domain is EPEVTQTPSHQVTQMGQEVILRCVPISNHLYFYWYRQILGQKVEFLVSFYNNEISEKSEIFDDQFSVERPDGSNFTLKIRSTKLEDSAMYFCASSSQGSVNEQFFGPGTRLTVL.

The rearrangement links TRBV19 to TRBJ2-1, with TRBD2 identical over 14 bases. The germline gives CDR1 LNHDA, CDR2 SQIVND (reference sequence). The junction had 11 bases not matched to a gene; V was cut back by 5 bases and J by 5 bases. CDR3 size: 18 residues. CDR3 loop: CASSPTVGTSGGHNEQFF. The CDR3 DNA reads TGTGCCAGTAGTCCTACGGTCGGGACTAGCGGGGGCCACAATGAGCAGTTCTTC. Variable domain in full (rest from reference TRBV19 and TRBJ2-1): DGGITQSPKYLFRKEGQNVTLSCEQNLNHDAMYWYRQDPGQGLRLIYYSQIVNDFQKGDIAEGYSVSREKKESFPLTVTSAQKNPTAFYLCASSPTVGTSGGHNEQFFGPGTRLTVL.

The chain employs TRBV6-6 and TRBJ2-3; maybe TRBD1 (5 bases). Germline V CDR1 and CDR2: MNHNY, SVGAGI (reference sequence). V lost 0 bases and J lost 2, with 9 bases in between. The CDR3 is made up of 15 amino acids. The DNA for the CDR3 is TGTGCCAGCAGTTACTCGCCAGGGCCCACAGATACGCAGTATTTT. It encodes CASSYSPGPTDTQYF.

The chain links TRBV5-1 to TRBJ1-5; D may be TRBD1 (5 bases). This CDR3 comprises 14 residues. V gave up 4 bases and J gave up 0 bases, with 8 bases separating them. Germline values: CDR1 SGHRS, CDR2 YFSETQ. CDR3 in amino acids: CASSRDGSNQPQHF. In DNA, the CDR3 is TGCGCCAGCAGCCGGGACGGTAGCAATCAGCCCCAGCATTTT.

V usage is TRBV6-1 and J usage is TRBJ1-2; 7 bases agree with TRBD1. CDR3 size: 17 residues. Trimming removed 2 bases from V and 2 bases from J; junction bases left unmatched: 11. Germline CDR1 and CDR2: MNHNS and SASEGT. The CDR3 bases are TGTGCCAGCAGTGAACATGGATTTGGGACAGCAAACTATGGCTACACCTTC. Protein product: CASSEHGFGTANYGYTF.

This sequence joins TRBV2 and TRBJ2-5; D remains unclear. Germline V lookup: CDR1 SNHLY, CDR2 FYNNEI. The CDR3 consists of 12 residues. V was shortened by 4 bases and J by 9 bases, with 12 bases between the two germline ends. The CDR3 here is CASSAHWGSQYF. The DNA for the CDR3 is TGTGCCAGCAGTGCCCACTGGGGATCCCAGTACTTC.